These 27 T cell receptor beta chains share one sample of origin, sequenced in a study of control samples from healthy donors and cancer patients. Clones were sequenced by immunoSEQ multiplex PCR, and TCRdb holds only the in-frame ones, with some missing. The data contain roughly 47,000 clones, about 87% of them singletons. Sequencing was carried out using PBMCs. The origin of the receptors is a woman aged 55-75 years with lung cancer.

The chain joins TRBV5-4 to TRBJ1-4; D unclear. This CDR3 spans 13 amino acids. Germline V gene sequence: CDR1 SGHNT, CDR2 YYREEE (reference sequence). The V and J ends lost 5 bases and 8 bases respectively, with 13 bases between them. The CDR3 nucleotides read TGTGCCAGCAGAGTGAGGGAAGGGGAAAAACTGTTTTTT. The encoded protein is CASRVREGEKLFF.

This chain joins TRBV6-6 and TRBJ2-7, with a tentative D call TRBD2 (5 bases). The CDR3 has 14 residues. CDR1 is MNHNY and CDR2 is SVGAGI in the germline V gene (reference sequence). V was shortened by 4 bases and J by 4 bases, with 14 bases between the two germline ends. Written as DNA, the CDR3 is TGTGCCAGCAGTTTTTACGGAGGTCGGTACGAGCAGTACTTC. Translation: CASSFYGGRYEQYF.

The chain couples TRBV27 to TRBJ2-7, with D perhaps being TRBD1 or TRBD2 (5 bases each). The V and J ends lost 5 bases and 5 bases respectively, with 13 bases between them. This CDR3 region has 13 residues. Germline CDR1 MNHEY, CDR2 SMNVEV (reference sequence). DNA for the CDR3: TGTGCCAGCAGTCCGGGACCTTCGAACGAGCAGTACTTC. Its translation is CASSPGPSNEQYF.

This clone has only one observation. V and J are TRBV20-1 and TRBJ1-2; D unclear. Between the trimmed V and J ends, which lost 6 bases and 9 bases, there was a span of 14 bases. CDR1 is DFQATT, CDR2 SNEGSKA, per germline (reference sequence). The CDR3 sequence is 11 residues long. The CDR3 spells CSAPSEVSYTF. The CDR3 DNA reads as TGCAGTGCCCCATCAGAAGTTAGCTACACCTTC.

In this sample, this clone turned up once. One junction end disagrees with the germline gene, perhaps due to a read error. The V call is TRBV11-1, the J call TRBJ2-7; TRBD2 is a possible D gene (6 bases). The length of the CDR3 is 16 residues. Germline V lookup: CDR1 SGHAT, CDR2 FQDESV (reference sequence). The CDR3 reads CASSLALGGTSYEQYF. Written as DNA, the CDR3 is TGTGCCAGCAGCCTAGCGTTGGGCGGGACCTCCTACGAGCAGTACTTC.

V and J are TRBV5-1 and TRBJ2-7; 10 nucleotides match TRBD2. The CDR3 spans 16 residues. Germline assignment: CDR1 SGHRS and CDR2 YFSETQ. Trimming removed 2 bases from V and 4 bases from J; junction bases left unmatched: 9. CDR3 sequence (DNA): TGCGCCAGCAGCTTAGGCCTAGCGGGAGCTTTTTACGAGCAGTACTTC. Amino acid sequence: CASSLGLAGAFYEQYF.

This chain uses TRBV5-1 with TRBJ2-2, with TRBD1 matching 8 bases. With 2 bases clipped from V and 4 bases from J, the junction kept 7 bases outside the gene matches. The CDR3 consists of 16 residues. Per the germline V gene, CDR1 is SGHRS and CDR2 is YFSETQ. CDR3 residues: CASSFRGHSVTGELFF. The CDR3 DNA follows: TGCGCCAGCAGCTTCAGGGGGCATTCGGTCACCGGGGAGCTGTTTTTT. Looking up the rest from reference TRBV5-1 and TRBJ2-2 gives the full variable domain: KAGVTQTPRYLIKTRGQQVTLSCSPISGHRSVSWYQQTPGQGLQFLFEYFSETQRNKGNFPGRFSGRQFSNSRSEMNVSTLELGDSALYLCASSFRGHSVTGELFFGEGSRLTVL.

The chain carries TRBV28 and TRBJ2-7; the match to TRBD1 covers 9 bases. Looked up from germline, CDR1 is MDHEN and CDR2 is SYDVKM. Losses at the gene ends were 3 bases for V and 5 bases for J; bases not matched to a gene: 11. The CDR3 totals 16 residues. Here the CDR3 DNA reads TGTGCCAGCAGTTTCCACAGGGGGCGAGGGGGAGACGAGCAGTACTTC. Translated, it gives CASSFHRGRGGDEQYF.

V gene TRBV29-1 combines with J gene TRBJ2-1; no definite D call. CDR3 size: 11 residues. V lost 5 bases, J lost 7 bases, and 9 bases lay in between. Germline lookup yields CDR1 SQVTM and CDR2 ANQGSEA. The CDR3 DNA follows: TGCAGCGTTTCAGGTTGGAATGAGCAGTTCTTC. This translates into CSVSGWNEQFF.

The rearrangement uses TRBV2 and TRBJ2-7; 7 nucleotides agree with TRBD2. V lost 7 bases to trimming and J lost 3 bases; unmatched junction nucleotides: 12. This CDR3 has 15 residues. Germline lookup yields CDR1 SNHLY and CDR2 FYNNEI. The CDR3 DNA sequence: TGTGCCAGCACAAGCGGGGCCAAACACATCTACGAGCAGTACTTC. It yields the protein CASTSGAKHIYEQYF.

The V and J genes are TRBV5-1 and TRBJ1-1; a possible D gene is TRBD1 (6 bases). The V end was cut by 1 base, the J end by 1 base, with 11 bases between. The CDR3 consists of 15 residues. The germline CDR1 and CDR2 sequences are SGHRS and YFSETQ. The DNA for the CDR3 is TGCGCCAGCAGCTTGATGACAGGATCGAACACTGAAGCTTTCTTT. As protein: CASSLMTGSNTEAFF.

The chain recombines TRBV5-1 with TRBJ2-1, with 10 nucleotides matching TRBD2. J gave up 5 bases and V 4 bases, and 9 bases lay outside the gene matches. This CDR3 is built from 16 residues. CDR1 and CDR2 from the germline V gene are SGHRS and YFSETQ. The CDR3, as DNA: TGCGCCAGCAGCCTGAAGACTAGCGGGCCTGACAATGAGCAGTTCTTC. Its protein product is CASSLKTSGPDNEQFF.

V usage is TRBV18 and J usage is TRBJ1-1; no clear D. V gave up 3 bases and J gave up 3 bases, with 14 bases separating them. Germline V gives CDR1 KGHSH, CDR2 LQKENI. The length of the CDR3 is 15 residues. The DNA of the CDR3 is TGTGCCAGCTCACCGGAGCGCGGTAGTGACACTGAAGCTTTCTTT. Residues: CASSPERGSDTEAFF.

The V gene is TRBV9, the J gene TRBJ2-5, with TRBD2 matching over 9 bases. CDR3 size: 15 residues. J gave up 4 bases and V 4 bases, and 8 bases lay outside the gene matches. Germline values: CDR1 SGDLS, CDR2 YYNGEE. Here the CDR3 reads CASSPSGTSSETQYF. CDR3 coding DNA: TGTGCCAGCAGCCCGAGCGGGACTAGCTCAGAGACCCAGTACTTC.

The chain couples TRBV30 to TRBJ1-2, with D possibly being TRBD1 (6 bases). The germline CDR1 and CDR2 sequences are GTSNPN and SVGIG (reference sequence). The CDR3 runs 14 residues. Trimming removed 2 bases from V and 8 bases from J, with 18 bases in between. This chain's CDR3 is CAWSTIGGQRGYTF. CDR3 DNA: TGTGCCTGGAGTACCATCGGGGGCCAGCGGGGCTACACCTTC.

This chain connects TRBV7-9 to TRBJ1-1, with D unresolved. Trimming cost V 2 bases and J 4 bases, with 14 bases left between them. Germline V gene data show CDR1 as SEHNR and CDR2 as FQNEAQ (reference sequence). CDR3 size: 15 residues. Written as DNA, the CDR3 is TGTGCCAGCAGCTTACGACTCTCGGTCGGCACTGAAGCTTTCTTT. It specifies CASSLRLSVGTEAFF.

This clone was observed a few times. V gene TRBV4-1 combines with J gene TRBJ2-5, with 10 bases fitting TRBD2. Germline V CDR1 and CDR2: MGHRA, YSYEKL. The CDR3 extends over 13 amino acids. Unmatched junction bases numbered 0, after V lost 4 bases and J lost 4 bases. The CDR3 loop is CASSRLAGETQYF. CDR3 nucleotides: TGCGCCAGCAGCCGACTAGCGGGAGAGACCCAGTACTTC.

This clone was picked up one time. This chain joins TRBV30 and TRBJ1-5; D unresolved. With 0 bases removed from V and 13 bases from J, the gap between germline ends came to 16 bases. Germline loops: CDR1 GTSNPN, CDR2 SVGIG (reference sequence). The CDR3 loop spans 13 amino acids. The CDR3 sequence: CAWSVRGGFEQHF. CDR3 bases: TGTGCCTGGAGTGTACGTGGAGGATTTGAGCAGCATTTT.

The chain is built from TRBV3-1 (or the pseudogene TRBV3-2) and TRBJ2-7; 8 bases line up with TRBD1. The CDR3 sequence is 14 residues long. Trimming removed 0 bases from V and 3 bases from J; junction bases left unmatched: 1. Germline CDR1 LGHDT, CDR2 YNNKEL (reference sequence). As DNA, the CDR3 is TGTGCCAGCAGCCAAGACAGGGGGCACTACGAGCAGTACTTC. Its protein is CASSQDRGHYEQYF.

The V call is TRBV24-1, the J call TRBJ2-3; the D gene is possibly TRBD1 (7 bases). V was cut by 9 bases and J by 0 bases, with 9 bases left in between. The CDR3 is 13 residues long. Germline-derived CDR1 and CDR2 are KGHDR and SFDVKD. The CDR3 sequence: CATQGGSTDTQYF. CDR3 coding DNA: TGTGCCACCCAGGGGGGTAGCACAGATACGCAGTATTTT.

The rearrangement joins TRBV4-2 to TRBJ2-6; the D gene is possibly TRBD1 (5 bases). With 1 base removed from V and 0 bases from J, the gap between germline ends came to 7 bases. Per germline, CDR1 LGHNA and CDR2 YNFKEQ. The CDR3 spans 16 residues. In DNA, the CDR3 is TGTGCCAGCAGCCAAGCAGGGATCTCTGGGGCCAACGTCCTGACTTTC. Translating it yields CASSQAGISGANVLTF.

This rearrangement joins TRBV3-1 (or the pseudogene TRBV3-2) to TRBJ2-5, with D perhaps assigned TRBD1 or TRBD2 (6 bases each). Germline V gene sequence: CDR1 LGHDT, CDR2 YNNKEL (reference sequence). Trimming stripped 0 bases from V and 2 bases from J, with 19 bases between. The CDR3 contains 18 residues. This CDR3 is CASSQDSGAGYKQETQYF. The CDR3 nucleotides read TGTGCCAGCAGCCAAGATTCAGGGGCGGGATATAAACAAGAGACCCAGTACTTC.

The V gene is TRBV19, the J gene TRBJ2-3, with D uncertain. The CDR3 sequence is 17 residues long. Trimming removed 0 bases at V and 0 bases at J, with 13 bases between. From germline, CDR1 is LNHDA and CDR2 SQIVND (reference sequence). The CDR3 sequence is CASSIDNAVYSTDTQYF. The CDR3 nucleotides are TGTGCCAGTAGTATAGATAATGCTGTCTATAGCACAGATACGCAGTATTTT.

This chain connects TRBV5-4 to TRBJ2-3; 9 bases align to TRBD2. V gave up 4 bases and J gave up 2 bases; unmatched junction bases: 5. Germline CDR1 SGHNT, CDR2 YYREEE (reference sequence). CDR3 length: 15 residues. CDR3 DNA: TGTGCCAGCAGCGTAGCGGGAGAAAACACAGATACGCAGTATTTT. The encoded protein is CASSVAGENTDTQYF.

The chain joins TRBV9 to TRBJ1-2; D unclear. V lost 5 bases, J lost 8 bases, and 25 bases lay in between. The CDR3 has 16 residues. Germline assignment: CDR1 SGDLS and CDR2 YYNGEE. The CDR3 bases are TGTGCCAGCAGTTATGAAGGCAGCCCCACGGGTTACGGCTACACCTTC. Translation gives CASSYEGSPTGYGYTF.

This sequence joins TRBV2 and TRBJ2-3, with D hard to call. V dropped 7 bases and J dropped 8 bases, with 16 bases sitting between them. This CDR3 region has 13 residues. Germline-derived CDR1 and CDR2 are SNHLY and FYNNEI. The CDR3 loop reads CASMDWSLGTQYF. The CDR3 DNA reads as TGTGCCAGCATGGATTGGTCCCTGGGTACGCAGTATTTT. Full variable domain (remainder filled in from reference TRBV2 and TRBJ2-3): EPEVTQTPSHQVTQMGQEVILRCVPISNHLYFYWYRQILGQKVEFLVSFYNNEISEKSEIFDDQFSVERPDGSNFTLKIRSTKLEDSAMYFCASMDWSLGTQYFGPGTRLTVL.

The chain recombines TRBV19 with TRBJ1-5; 7 bases are shared with TRBD1. The CDR3 totals 13 residues. V shed 5 bases and J 3 bases; nucleotides not matched to a gene: 1. Per germline, CDR1 LNHDA and CDR2 SQIVND (reference sequence). The CDR3 bases are TGTGCCAGTAGTGGGACAGACAATCAGCCCCAGCATTTT. Amino acids: CASSGTDNQPQHF.